The clone carrying this T cell receptor (beta chain) was counted at least ten times. Its antigen is undetermined. The TCR library protocol attached unique molecular identifiers to the individual cDNA molecules. TCRdb reanalysed the 5' RACE reads using MiXCR and keeps one entry per CDR3 protein. This sample has about 50,000 distinct CDR3 sequences, with about 9.3% found just once. The CDR3 sequence is 13 residues long. Germline V CDR1 and CDR2: MNHEY, SVGAGI. This specimen comes from a study of early T cells in non-severe SARS-CoV-2 infection. On the study more broadly: Bulk RNA taken from unsorted whole blood was sequenced, leaving chains unpaired.

Findings and caveats of the study: The study's VDJdb matching favored anti-spike CD8 responses and missed private and CD4 specificities.

The TCR was taken from an adult who was a healthcare worker with PCR-confirmed SARS-CoV-2 infection or an uninfected control (not recorded which). The sequenced material came from whole blood. This chain uses TRBV6-5 with TRBJ2-1; 12 bases fit TRBD1. CDR3 region: CGAGTGGKNEQFF. CDR3 DNA: TGTGGGGCCGGGACAGGGGGCAAGAATGAGCAGTTCTTC.